This T cell receptor (beta chain) is from a study of T cells in tumors after PD-1 blockade. Overall study context: A subset received ongoing vismodegib 150 mg daily alongside anti-PD-1 therapy. On average, peripheral blood gave more than 100,000 TCR templates and about 34,000 unique clonotypes.

With 4 bases clipped from V and 2 bases from J, the junction kept 14 bases outside the gene matches. There are 18 residues in the CDR3. Germline V gene sequence: CDR1 PRHDT, CDR2 FYEKMQ (reference sequence). Produced via immunoSEQ multiplex PCR; TCRdb's table is partial and in-frame only. This sample has some 66,000 clones, with 74% found just once. Tumor or blood genomic DNA was sequenced, with inputs of roughly 550 ng to 6,500 ng. Study-level findings and limits: Blood contained about 45% of the tumor's TCR clonotypes.

With regard to this clone: Its antigen is unidentified.

The sample consisted of PBMCs, taken after anti-PD-1 treatment. The receptor comes from a human donor with basal cell carcinoma. The V gene is TRBV13, the J gene TRBJ2-3; 8 bases are shared with TRBD2. CDR3 amino acids: CASSSSKASGRTTDTQYF. CDR3 sequence (DNA): TGTGCCAGCAGCTCCTCTAAGGCTAGCGGGCGAACCACAGATACGCAGTATTTT.